A single sample is the source of the 30 T cell receptor beta chains below, sequenced in a study of blood T cell repertoires in COVID-19. Assay: immunoSEQ multiplex PCR; the TCRdb copy retains only in-frame clones and omits some. The sample contains some 700,000 clones, around 89% of which appear only once. Sequenced material: peripheral blood. All receptors come from a woman between 18 and 29 years old with acute or convalescent COVID-19.

V is TRBV10-3 and J is TRBJ2-3, with TRBD1 identical over 9 bases. The CDR3 totals 17 residues. Germline loops: CDR1 ENHRY, CDR2 SYGVKD. Trimming removed 2 bases from V and 6 bases from J; junction bases left unmatched: 12. As DNA, the CDR3 is TGTGCCATCAGTGAGCGTATCCCGGGACAGGGATGGGATACGCAGTATTTT. Its translation: CAISERIPGQGWDTQYF.

This clone was seen only once. This rearrangement joins TRBV27 to TRBJ1-2, with a weak D call TRBD1 (5 bases). Deletions cut 4 bases from V and 5 bases from J, with 20 bases between. CDR1 and CDR2 from the germline V gene are MNHEY and SMNVEV (reference sequence). The CDR3 length is 16 residues. The CDR3 DNA follows: TGTGCCAGCAGTTCGAGGCGGGGAGGGGCTGAATATGGCTACACCTTC. Encoded protein: CASSSRRGGAEYGYTF.

V gene TRBV2 combines with J gene TRBJ1-5; D is ambiguous. This CDR3 region has 18 residues. V was trimmed by 3 bases and J by 0 bases, leaving 18 bases between them. Germline lookup yields CDR1 SNHLY and CDR2 FYNNEI. CDR3 DNA: TGTGCCAGCAGTGATCCCCACAATGGAGGTTATAGCAATCAGCCCCAGCATTTT. Translation gives CASSDPHNGGYSNQPQHF.

The chain recombines TRBV4-1 with TRBJ1-2; 7 bases match TRBD1. Per the germline V gene, CDR1 is MGHRA and CDR2 is YSYEKL. Trimming at V came to 0 bases and at J to 4 bases, leaving 8 bases not matched to a gene. This CDR3 is built from 16 residues. In DNA, the CDR3 is TGCGCCAGCAGCCAAGATTTCTTGCAGGGGGGCTATGGCTACACCTTC. Amino acid sequence: CASSQDFLQGGYGYTF.

CDR3 amino acids: CASSFSGGALDTQYF. CDR3 DNA sequence: TGTGCCAGCAGTTTTAGCGGGGGGGCGTTAGATACGCAGTATTTT. The chain combines TRBV7-2 with TRBJ2-3; 11 positions agree with TRBD2. This CDR3 has 15 amino acids. From germline, CDR1 is SGHTA and CDR2 FQGNSA. Unmatched junction bases numbered 7, after V lost 6 bases and J lost 5 bases.

The chain joins TRBV5-8 to TRBJ1-1; TRBD1 might be the D (6 bases). V dropped 4 bases and J dropped 0 bases, with 19 bases sitting between them. There are 17 residues in the CDR3. Germline-derived CDR1 and CDR2 are SGHTS and YDEGEE. The CDR3 region is CASSRLIRGYMNTEAFF. The CDR3 coding sequence is TGTGCCAGCAGCCGGCTTATCAGGGGATACATGAACACTGAAGCTTTCTTT.

The chain is built from TRBV14 and TRBJ2-7; unclear D gene. V gave up 3 bases and J gave up 4 bases, with 13 bases separating them. The germline gives CDR1 SGHDN, CDR2 FVKESK. The CDR3 length is 14 residues. The CDR3 bases are TGTGCCAGCAGCCAGGGCGCGTGGAAATACGAGCAGTACTTC. Protein sequence: CASSQGAWKYEQYF.

A single count supports this clone. Distinct nucleotide sequences in the sample also encode this CDR3. The rearrangement uses TRBV6-5 and TRBJ1-1; no clear D gene. Trimming took off 6 bases at V and 1 base at J, with 3 bases between the two ends. Germline values: CDR1 MNHEY, CDR2 SVGAGI. This CDR3 has 11 amino acids. The chain's CDR3 is CASSSNTEAFF. The CDR3 nucleotides are TGTGCCAGCAGCTCGAACACTGAAGCTTTCTTT.

The rearrangement uses TRBV6-1 and TRBJ1-2, with TRBD1 identical over 10 bases. This CDR3 is built from 17 residues. V shed 8 bases, J shed 3 bases, and the junction held 15 bases outside the gene matches. Germline-derived CDR1 and CDR2 are MNHNS and SASEGT. CDR3 DNA sequence: TGTGCCAGCGGTGGGGAGACAGGGGGCAGAGGGGACTATGGCTACACCTTC. It is translated as CASGGETGGRGDYGYTF.

The chain joins TRBV7-4 to TRBJ1-5, with D tentatively TRBD1 (6 bases). Trimming took off 7 bases at V and 2 bases at J, with 24 bases between the two ends. Germline assignment: CDR1 SGHVT and CDR2 SQSDAQ. The CDR3 runs 18 residues. CDR3 region: CASTPGPTGFLGNQPQHF. The CDR3 DNA follows: TGTGCCAGCACCCCGGGCCCCACAGGGTTTCTTGGCAATCAGCCCCAGCATTTT. The whole variable domain, filled in from reference TRBV7-4 and TRBJ1-5, reads GAGVSQSPRYKVAKRGRDVALRCDSISGHVTLYWYRQTLGQGSEVLTYSQSDAQRDKSGRPSGRFSAERPERSVSTLKIQRTEQGDSAVYLCASTPGPTGFLGNQPQHFGDGTRLSIL.

The chain has TRBV11-2 and TRBJ1-1, with D perhaps TRBD1 (6 bases). With 5 bases removed from V and 1 base from J, the gap between germline ends came to 17 bases. The CDR3 spans 16 residues. Germline V gene lookup returns CDR1 SGHAT and CDR2 FQNNGV. The CDR3 protein is CASSPTTQGWNTEAFF. Here the CDR3 DNA reads TGTGCCAGCAGCCCGACCACCCAGGGGTGGAACACTGAAGCTTTCTTT. The entire variable domain, with the rest obtained from reference TRBV11-2 and TRBJ1-1, is as follows: EAGVAQSPRYKIIEKRQSVAFWCNPISGHATLYWYQQILGQGPKLLIQFQNNGVVDDSQLPKDRFSAERLKGVDSTLKIQPAKLEDSAVYLCASSPTTQGWNTEAFFGQGTRLTVV.

The V gene is TRBV28, the J gene TRBJ1-6; D is ambiguous. The CDR3 totals 14 residues. Germline lookup yields CDR1 MDHEN and CDR2 SYDVKM. CDR3: CVTLEAKVRSPLHF. The CDR3, as DNA: TGTGTAACACTAGAAGCTAAGGTCCGTTCACCCCTCCACTTT. The full variable domain, its missing parts supplied by reference TRBV28 and TRBJ1-6, is DVKVTQSSRYLVKRTGEKVFLECVQDMDHENMFWYRQDPGLGLRLIYFSYDVKMKEKGDIPEGYSVSREKKERFSLILESASTNQTSMYLCVTLEAKVRSPLHFGNGTRLTVT.

This chain links TRBV28 with TRBJ1-1; D gene uncertain. CDR3 length: 15 amino acids. CDR1 is MDHEN, CDR2 SYDVKM, per germline. The V end lost 4 bases, the J end lost 0 bases, and 12 bases lay between the germline ends. The DNA for the CDR3 is TGTGCCAGCAGTTCTTGGACTGCCGTGAACACTGAAGCTTTCTTT. It yields the protein CASSSWTAVNTEAFF.

V gene TRBV19 combines with J gene TRBJ1-2; 8 nucleotides agree with TRBD1. This CDR3 comprises 14 residues. V was clipped by 6 bases and J by 1 base; unmatched bases: 4. CDR1 and CDR2 (germline): LNHDA, SQIVND (reference sequence). The CDR3 DNA reads TGTGCCAGTAGCGGACAGGGACATAACTATGGCTACACCTTC. It yields the protein CASSGQGHNYGYTF.

This clone was observed once. This sequence joins TRBV5-1 and TRBJ2-3; no clear D. This CDR3 contains 15 residues. The germline V gene encodes CDR1 SGHRS and CDR2 YFSETQ. The ends were cut back, 6 bases at V and 0 bases at J, with 14 bases in the middle. The CDR3 is CASKSFSTSTDTQYF. CDR3 bases: TGCGCCAGCAAGTCTTTCTCGACTAGCACAGATACGCAGTATTTT. Based on the CDR3 plus reference TRBV5-1 and TRBJ2-3, the full variable domain is KAGVTQTPRYLIKTRGQQVTLSCSPISGHRSVSWYQQTPGQGLQFLFEYFSETQRNKGNFPGRFSGRQFSNSRSEMNVSTLELGDSALYLCASKSFSTSTDTQYFGPGTRLTVL.

The chain employs TRBV7-2 and TRBJ1-5, with TRBD1 matching 8 bases. The CDR3 contains 14 residues. The germline V gene has CDR1 SGHTA and CDR2 FQGNSA. The trim removed 5 bases at V and 5 bases at J, leaving 5 bases unmatched. The CDR3 here is CASSPRTGHQPQHF. The CDR3 region has the DNA TGTGCCAGCAGCCCCCGGACAGGGCATCAGCCCCAGCATTTT.

The chain employs TRBV5-6 and TRBJ2-7; 7 positions agree with TRBD2. Trimming removed 4 bases from V and 3 bases from J; junction bases left unmatched: 4. The CDR3 has 13 amino acids. Germline V CDR1 and CDR2: SGHDT, YYEEEE. Written as DNA, the CDR3 is TGTGCCAGCAGCCCCCGGGGGGACTACGAGCAGTACTTC. Residues: CASSPRGDYEQYF.

This clone was seen only once. The chain carries TRBV19 and TRBJ1-2, with 8 nucleotides matching TRBD1. Germline CDR1 reads LNHDA; CDR2 reads SQIVND (reference sequence). Losses at the gene ends were 6 bases for V and 8 bases for J; bases not matched to a gene: 14. CDR3 length: 15 residues. The CDR3 region has the DNA TGTGCCAGTAGCGACAGGGGTCTAAACGGAGGAGGCTACACCTTC. Translated, it gives CASSDRGLNGGGYTF.

V usage is TRBV5-1 and J usage is TRBJ1-4, with D maybe TRBD1 (5 bases). Germline V gene sequence: CDR1 SGHRS, CDR2 YFSETQ. The V end was cut by 0 bases, the J end by 4 bases, with 13 bases between. CDR3 length equals 16 residues. The CDR3 sequence: CASSLGGRLLNEKLFF. The DNA of the CDR3 is TGCGCCAGCAGCTTGGGGGGCAGATTGCTTAATGAAAAACTGTTTTTT.

This chain connects TRBV3-1 (or the pseudogene TRBV3-2) to TRBJ2-7, with D tentatively TRBD1 (6 bases). V shed 7 bases and J shed 3 bases, with 16 bases lying between them. Germline V lookup: CDR1 LGHDT, CDR2 YNNKEL (reference sequence). The CDR3 extends over 14 amino acids. Written as DNA, the CDR3 is TGTGCCAGCACCCGCACGCAGGGGATCTACGAGCAGTACTTC. Translated, it gives CASTRTQGIYEQYF.

This clone has just a few counts. The chain recombines TRBV3-1 (or the pseudogene TRBV3-2) with TRBJ1-2; 7 nucleotides align to TRBD1. V dropped 1 base and J dropped 3; count of bases not matched to a gene: 2. This CDR3 is 14 amino acids long. The V gene's germline CDR1 is LGHDT and CDR2 YNNKEL (reference sequence). The CDR3 sequence: CASSQAGGDYGYTF. CDR3 sequence (DNA): TGTGCCAGCAGCCAAGCAGGGGGAGACTATGGCTACACCTTC.

V and J are TRBV2 and TRBJ2-3; 7 nucleotides agree with TRBD1. This CDR3 contains 16 residues. Germline-derived CDR1 and CDR2 are SNHLY and FYNNEI. J was trimmed by 3 bases and V by 3 bases; bases with no gene match: 9. The CDR3 region is CASSERAGGRTDTQYF. The CDR3 nucleotides read TGTGCCAGCAGTGAGAGGGCAGGGGGAAGAACAGATACGCAGTATTTT.

This clone was seen just once. This chain connects TRBV5-5 to TRBJ1-6, with D perhaps TRBD1 (6 bases). Germline-derived CDR1 and CDR2 are SGHKS and YYEKEE (reference sequence). V was cut by 0 bases and J by 10 bases, with 14 bases left in between. The CDR3 covers 15 residues. The chain's CDR3 is CASSLATGYGSPLHF. The CDR3 DNA follows: TGTGCCAGCAGCTTGGCAACAGGGTATGGCTCACCCCTCCACTTT. The full variable domain, in which reference TRBV5-5 and TRBJ1-6 provide the parts outside the CDR3, is DAGVTQSPTHLIKTRGQQVTLRCSPISGHKSVSWYQQVLGQGPQFIFQYYEKEERGRGNFPDRFSARQFPNYSSELNVNALLLGDSALYLCASSLATGYGSPLHFGNGTRLTVT.

In DNA form, the CDR3 reads TGTGCCAGTAGACACAGGGATAGTAGCAATCAGCCCCAGCATTTT. It encodes CASRHRDSSNQPQHF. This sequence joins TRBV19 and TRBJ1-5; maybe TRBD1 (6 bases). Between the trimmed V and J ends, which lost 6 bases and 0 bases, there was a span of 12 bases. This CDR3 spans 15 amino acids. Germline CDR1 is LNHDA and CDR2 is SQIVND (reference sequence).

The chain links TRBV24-1 to TRBJ1-1; 8 nucleotides line up with TRBD1. J was trimmed by 7 bases and V by 4 bases; bases with no gene match: 4. Germline CDR1 and CDR2: KGHDR and SFDVKD. This CDR3 spans 13 amino acids. The chain's CDR3 is CATSDPGGFEAFF. CDR3 DNA sequence: TGTGCCACCAGTGACCCAGGGGGCTTTGAAGCTTTCTTT.

The chain has TRBV5-6 and TRBJ1-2; 10 bases are a match to TRBD1. This CDR3 is 16 amino acids long. Germline loops: CDR1 SGHDT, CDR2 YYEEEE. The V and J ends lost 4 bases and 3 bases, in that order; junction bases with no gene match: 9. This CDR3 reads CASSPDRGEVDYGYTF. The CDR3 region has the DNA TGTGCCAGCAGCCCGGACAGGGGGGAAGTAGACTATGGCTACACCTTC. Combining the CDR3 with reference TRBV5-6 and TRBJ1-2 gives the whole variable domain DAGVTQSPTHLIKTRGQQVTLRCSPKSGHDTVSWYQQALGQGPQFIFQYYEEEERQRGNFPDRFSGHQFPNYSSELNVNALLLGDSALYLCASSPDRGEVDYGYTFGSGTRLTVV.

In DNA form, the CDR3 reads TGTGCCAGCAGACAAGACAGTGGCTATGGCTACACCTTC. Encoded protein: CASRQDSGYGYTF. The chain couples TRBV12-3 or TRBV12-4 to TRBJ1-2; D perhaps matches TRBD1 (5 bases). This CDR3 comprises 13 residues. V lost 6 bases to trimming and J lost 4 bases, with 12 bases between them.

The J gene is TRBJ1-2, the V gene TRBV5-1; 7 nucleotides align to TRBD1. J gave up 4 bases and V 3 bases, and 9 bases lay outside the gene matches. The CDR3 has 15 amino acids. Germline CDR1 SGHRS, CDR2 YFSETQ. The DNA for the CDR3 is TGCGCCAGCAGCTGGGACAGCCCACACATCTATGGCTACACCTTC. It codes for CASSWDSPHIYGYTF. The full variable domain, with the rest looked up from reference TRBV5-1 and TRBJ1-2, is KAGVTQTPRYLIKTRGQQVTLSCSPISGHRSVSWYQQTPGQGLQFLFEYFSETQRNKGNFPGRFSGRQFSNSRSEMNVSTLELGDSALYLCASSWDSPHIYGYTFGSGTRLTVV.

The chain couples TRBV6-5 to TRBJ1-2; perhaps TRBD1 as D (5 bases). In germline, CDR1 is MNHEY, CDR2 SVGAGI. This CDR3 is 15 amino acids long. The V gene lost 0 bases and the J gene lost 6 bases, with 14 bases spanning the gap. Written as DNA, the CDR3 is TGTGCCAGCAGTTACTCGACAGAATGGAGGGATGGCTACACCTTC. Encoded protein: CASSYSTEWRDGYTF.

V is TRBV12-5 and J is TRBJ1-2; D gene unclear. V shed 3 bases and J shed 3 bases, with 11 bases lying between them. CDR1 is LGHNT and CDR2 is FRNRAP in the germline V gene. The CDR3 consists of 14 residues. This chain's CDR3 is CASGFDMVDYGYTF. The CDR3 region has the DNA TGTGCTAGTGGTTTCGACATGGTGGACTATGGCTACACCTTC.